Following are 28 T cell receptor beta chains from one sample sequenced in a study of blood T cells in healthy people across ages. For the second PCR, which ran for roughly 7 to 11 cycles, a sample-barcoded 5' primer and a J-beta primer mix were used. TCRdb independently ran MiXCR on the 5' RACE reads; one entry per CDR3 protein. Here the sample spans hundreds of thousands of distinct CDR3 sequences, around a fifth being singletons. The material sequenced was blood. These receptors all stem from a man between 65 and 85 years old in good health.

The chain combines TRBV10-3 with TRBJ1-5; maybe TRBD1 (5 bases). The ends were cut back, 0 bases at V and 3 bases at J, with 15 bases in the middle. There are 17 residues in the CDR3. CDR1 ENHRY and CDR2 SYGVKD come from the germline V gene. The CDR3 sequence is CAISESIAPGNNQPQHF. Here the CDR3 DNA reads TGTGCCATCAGTGAGTCGATCGCGCCAGGGAACAATCAGCCCCAGCATTTT.

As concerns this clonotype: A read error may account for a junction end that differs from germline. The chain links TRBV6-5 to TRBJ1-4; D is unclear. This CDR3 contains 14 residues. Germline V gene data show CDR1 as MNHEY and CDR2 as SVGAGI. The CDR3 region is CASSSGPTGEKLSF. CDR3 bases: TGTGCCAGCAGTTCCGGCCCTACCGGGGAAAAACTGTCTTTT.

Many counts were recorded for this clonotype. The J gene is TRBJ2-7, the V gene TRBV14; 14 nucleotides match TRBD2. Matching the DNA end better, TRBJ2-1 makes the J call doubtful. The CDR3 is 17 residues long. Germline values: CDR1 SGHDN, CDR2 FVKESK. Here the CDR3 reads CASSQGGLAGVIGEQFF. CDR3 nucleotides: TGTGCCAGCAGCCAAGGGGGACTAGCGGGAGTAATCGGTGAGCAGTTCTTC.

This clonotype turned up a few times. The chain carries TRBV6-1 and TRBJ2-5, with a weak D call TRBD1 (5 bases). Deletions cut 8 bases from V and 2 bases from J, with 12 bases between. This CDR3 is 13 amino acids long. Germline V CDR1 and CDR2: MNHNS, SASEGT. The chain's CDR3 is CASLKGLQETQYF. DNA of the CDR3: TGTGCCAGCCTCAAGGGGCTGCAAGAGACCCAGTACTTC.

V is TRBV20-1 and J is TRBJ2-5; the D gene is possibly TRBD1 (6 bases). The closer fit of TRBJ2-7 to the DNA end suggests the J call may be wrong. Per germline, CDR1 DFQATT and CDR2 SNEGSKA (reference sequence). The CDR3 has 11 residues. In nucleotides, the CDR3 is TGCAGTGCAACGGGACATTCCGAGCAGTACTTC. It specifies CSATGHSEQYF.

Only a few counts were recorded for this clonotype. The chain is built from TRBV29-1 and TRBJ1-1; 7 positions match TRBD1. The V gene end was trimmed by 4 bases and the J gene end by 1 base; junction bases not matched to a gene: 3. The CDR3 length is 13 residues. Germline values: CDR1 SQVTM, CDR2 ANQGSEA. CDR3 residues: CSVVGTANTEAFF. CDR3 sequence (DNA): TGCAGCGTTGTGGGGACAGCGAACACTGAAGCTTTCTTT.

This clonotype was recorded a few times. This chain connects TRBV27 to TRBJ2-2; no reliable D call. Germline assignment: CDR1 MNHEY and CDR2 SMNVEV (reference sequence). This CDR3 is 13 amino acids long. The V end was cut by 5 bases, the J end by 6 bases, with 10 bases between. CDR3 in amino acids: CASSPQKAGELFF. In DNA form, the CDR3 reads TGTGCCAGCAGTCCCCAGAAGGCCGGGGAGCTGTTTTTT.

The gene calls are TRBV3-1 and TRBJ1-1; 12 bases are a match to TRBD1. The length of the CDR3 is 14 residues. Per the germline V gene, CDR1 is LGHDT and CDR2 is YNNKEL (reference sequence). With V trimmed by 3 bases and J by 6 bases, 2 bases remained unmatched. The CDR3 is CASSQGQGAPEAFF. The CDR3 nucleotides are TGTGCCAGCAGCCAGGGACAGGGGGCCCCTGAAGCTTTCTTT.

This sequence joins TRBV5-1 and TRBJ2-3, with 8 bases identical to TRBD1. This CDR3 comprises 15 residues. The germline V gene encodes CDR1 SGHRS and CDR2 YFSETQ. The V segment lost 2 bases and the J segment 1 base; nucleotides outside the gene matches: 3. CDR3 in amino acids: CASSFGQGGTDTQYF. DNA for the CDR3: TGCGCCAGCAGCTTTGGACAGGGAGGCACAGATACGCAGTATTTT.

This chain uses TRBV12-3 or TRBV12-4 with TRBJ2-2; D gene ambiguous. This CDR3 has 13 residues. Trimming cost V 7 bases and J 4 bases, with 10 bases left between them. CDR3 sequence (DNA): TGTGCCAGCACACGCGATGGCACCGGGGAGCTGTTTTTT. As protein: CASTRDGTGELFF.

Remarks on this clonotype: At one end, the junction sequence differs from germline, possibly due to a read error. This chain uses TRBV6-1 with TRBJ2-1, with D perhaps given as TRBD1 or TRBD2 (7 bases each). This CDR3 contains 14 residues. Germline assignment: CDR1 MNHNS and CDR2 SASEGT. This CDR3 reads CASVGQGGVRERFF. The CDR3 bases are TGTGCCAGCGTTGGGCAGGGGGGGGTTCGTGAGCGGTTCTTC.

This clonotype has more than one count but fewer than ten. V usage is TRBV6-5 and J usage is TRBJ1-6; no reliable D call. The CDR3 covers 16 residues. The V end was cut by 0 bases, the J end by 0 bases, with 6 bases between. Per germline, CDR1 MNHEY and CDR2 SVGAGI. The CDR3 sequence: CASSYSISSYNSPLHF. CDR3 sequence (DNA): TGTGCCAGCAGTTACTCGATTAGCTCCTATAATTCACCCCTCCACTTT.

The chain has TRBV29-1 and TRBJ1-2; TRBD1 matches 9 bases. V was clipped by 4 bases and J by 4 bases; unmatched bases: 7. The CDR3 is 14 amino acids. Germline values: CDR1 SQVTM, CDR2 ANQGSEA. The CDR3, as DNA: TGCAGCGTTGTGACAAGACAGGGGGTCTATGGCTACACCTTC. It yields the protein CSVVTRQGVYGYTF.

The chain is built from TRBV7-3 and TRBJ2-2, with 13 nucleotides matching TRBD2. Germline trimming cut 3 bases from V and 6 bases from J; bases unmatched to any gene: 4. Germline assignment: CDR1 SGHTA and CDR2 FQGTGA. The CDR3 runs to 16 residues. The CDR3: CASSLRLAGGPGELFF. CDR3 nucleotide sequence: TGTGCCAGCAGCTTGAGACTAGCGGGAGGCCCCGGGGAGCTGTTTTTT.

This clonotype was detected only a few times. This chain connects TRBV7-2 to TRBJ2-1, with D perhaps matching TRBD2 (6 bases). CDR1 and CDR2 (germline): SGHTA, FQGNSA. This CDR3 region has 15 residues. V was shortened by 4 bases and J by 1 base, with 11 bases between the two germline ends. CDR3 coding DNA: TGTGCCAGCAGCTGGGTAGCGGATTCCTACAATGAGCAGTTCTTC. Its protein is CASSWVADSYNEQFF.

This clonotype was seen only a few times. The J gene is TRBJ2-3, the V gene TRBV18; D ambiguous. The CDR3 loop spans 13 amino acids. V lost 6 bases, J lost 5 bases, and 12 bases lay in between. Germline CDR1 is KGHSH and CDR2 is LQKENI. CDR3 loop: CASSSPERDTQYF. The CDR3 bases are TGTGCCAGCTCGTCCCCAGAGCGAGATACGCAGTATTTT. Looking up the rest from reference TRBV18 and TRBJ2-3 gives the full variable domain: NAGVMQNPRHLVRRRGQEARLRCSPMKGHSHVYWYRQLPEEGLKFMVYLQKENIIDESGMPKERFSAEFPKEGPSILRIQQVVRGDSAAYFCASSSPERDTQYFGPGTRLTVL.

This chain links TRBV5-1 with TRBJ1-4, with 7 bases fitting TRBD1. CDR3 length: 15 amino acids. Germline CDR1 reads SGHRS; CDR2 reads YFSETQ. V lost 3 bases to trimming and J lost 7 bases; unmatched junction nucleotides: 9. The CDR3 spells CASSSTTGQGEKLFF. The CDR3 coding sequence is TGCGCCAGCAGCTCGACGACAGGGCAAGGTGAAAAACTGTTTTTT.

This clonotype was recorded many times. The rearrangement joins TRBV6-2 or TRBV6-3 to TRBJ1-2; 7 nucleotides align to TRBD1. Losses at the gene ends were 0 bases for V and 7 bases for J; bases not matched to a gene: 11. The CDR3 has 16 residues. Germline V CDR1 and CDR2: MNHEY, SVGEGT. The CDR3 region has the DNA TGTGCCAGCAGTTACTCGAATCCTCGGACAGGCGGTGGCTACACCTTC. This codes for CASSYSNPRTGGGYTF.

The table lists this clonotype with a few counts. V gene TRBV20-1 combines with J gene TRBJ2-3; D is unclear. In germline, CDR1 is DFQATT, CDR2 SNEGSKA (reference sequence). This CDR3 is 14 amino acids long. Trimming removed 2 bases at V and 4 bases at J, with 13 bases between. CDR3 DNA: TGCAGTGCTAGACAAGCGTTGGGGTCAGATACGCAGTATTTT. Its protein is CSARQALGSDTQYF.

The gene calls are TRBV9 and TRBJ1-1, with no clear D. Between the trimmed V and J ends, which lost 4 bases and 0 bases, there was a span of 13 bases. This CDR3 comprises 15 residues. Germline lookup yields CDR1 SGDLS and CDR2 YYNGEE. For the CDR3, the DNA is TGTGCCAGCAGCCCTCAAGTATCTATGAACACTGAAGCTTTCTTT. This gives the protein CASSPQVSMNTEAFF. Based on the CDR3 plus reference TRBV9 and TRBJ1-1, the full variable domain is DSGVTQTPKHLITATGQRVTLRCSPRSGDLSVYWYQQSLDQGLQFLIQYYNGEERAKGNILERFSAQQFPDLHSELNLSSLELGDSALYFCASSPQVSMNTEAFFGQGTRLTVV.

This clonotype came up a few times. CDR3: CASSLSYGGLGTDTQYF. The DNA of the CDR3 is TGTGCCAGCAGTTTATCTTACGGAGGTTTGGGCACAGATACGCAGTATTTT. This chain uses TRBV28 with TRBJ2-3, with TRBD2 as a possible D gene (5 bases). V lost 1 base, J lost 1 base, and 15 bases lay in between. Per germline, CDR1 MDHEN and CDR2 SYDVKM. This CDR3 region has 17 residues. Full variable domain (outside the CDR3, taken from reference TRBV28 and TRBJ2-3): DVKVTQSSRYLVKRTGEKVFLECVQDMDHENMFWYRQDPGLGLRLIYFSYDVKMKEKGDIPEGYSVSREKKERFSLILESASTNQTSMYLCASSLSYGGLGTDTQYFGPGTRLTVL.

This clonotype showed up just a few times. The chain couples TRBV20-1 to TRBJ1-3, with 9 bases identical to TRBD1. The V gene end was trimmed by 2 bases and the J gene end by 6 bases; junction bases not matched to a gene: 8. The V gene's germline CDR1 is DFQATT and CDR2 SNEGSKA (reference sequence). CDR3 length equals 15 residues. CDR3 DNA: TGCAGTGCTAGATCACCTGGGACAGGGATAAACACCATATATTTT. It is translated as CSARSPGTGINTIYF.

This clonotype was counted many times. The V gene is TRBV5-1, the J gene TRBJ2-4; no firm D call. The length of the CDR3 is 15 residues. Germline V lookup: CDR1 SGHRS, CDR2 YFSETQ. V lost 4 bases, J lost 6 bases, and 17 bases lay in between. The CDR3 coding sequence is TGCGCCAGCAGCGGAGACCAGCCTTCGGTAAACATTCAGTACTTC. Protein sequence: CASSGDQPSVNIQYF.

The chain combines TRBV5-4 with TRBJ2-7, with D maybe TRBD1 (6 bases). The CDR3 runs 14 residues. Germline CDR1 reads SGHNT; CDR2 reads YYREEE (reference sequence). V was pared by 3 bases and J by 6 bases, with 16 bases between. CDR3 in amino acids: CASSSPGQASEQYF. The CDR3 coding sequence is TGTGCCAGCAGCTCGCCGGGACAAGCTAGCGAGCAGTACTTC.

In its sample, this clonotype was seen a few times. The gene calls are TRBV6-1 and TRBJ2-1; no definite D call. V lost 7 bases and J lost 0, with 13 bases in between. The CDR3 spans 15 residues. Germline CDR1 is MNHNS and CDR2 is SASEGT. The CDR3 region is CASTKGIDSYNEQFF. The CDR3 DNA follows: TGTGCCAGCACTAAAGGGATCGACTCCTACAATGAGCAGTTCTTC.

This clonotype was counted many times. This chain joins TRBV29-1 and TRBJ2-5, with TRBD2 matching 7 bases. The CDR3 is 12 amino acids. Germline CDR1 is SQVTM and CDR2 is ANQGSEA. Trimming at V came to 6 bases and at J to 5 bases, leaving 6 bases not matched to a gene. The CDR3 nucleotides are TGCAGCGTCAACGACGGGGGGGAGACCCAGTACTTC. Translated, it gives CSVNDGGETQYF. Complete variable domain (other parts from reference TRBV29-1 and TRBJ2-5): SAVISQKPSRDICQRGTSLTIQCQVDSQVTMMFWYRQQPGQSLTLIATANQGSEATYESGFVIDKFPISRPNLTFSTLTVSNMSPEDSSIYLCSVNDGGETQYFGPGTRLLVL.

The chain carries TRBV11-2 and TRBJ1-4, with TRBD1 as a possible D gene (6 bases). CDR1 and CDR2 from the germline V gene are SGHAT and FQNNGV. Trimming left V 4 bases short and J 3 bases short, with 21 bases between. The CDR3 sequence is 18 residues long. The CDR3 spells CASSSGRIFGGPNEKLFF. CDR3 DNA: TGTGCCAGCAGCTCTGGAAGGATTTTTGGGGGCCCTAATGAAAAACTGTTTTTT.

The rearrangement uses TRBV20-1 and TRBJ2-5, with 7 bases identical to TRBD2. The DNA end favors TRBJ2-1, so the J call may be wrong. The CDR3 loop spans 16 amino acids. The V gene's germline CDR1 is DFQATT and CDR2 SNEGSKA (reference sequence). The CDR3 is CSARGDLAESYNEQFF. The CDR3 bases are TGCAGTGCTAGGGGGGACCTAGCGGAGTCGTACAATGAGCAGTTCTTC.